The 27 T cell receptor beta chains given below trace back to one sample, sequenced in a study of CD8 T cells in ankylosing spondylitis. TCRdb ran MiXCR on the 5' RACE reads and lists one entry per CDR3 protein. The data hold around 150,000 distinct CDR3 sequences, with roughly 34% observed a single time. Sequenced sample: synovial fluid, either unsorted or a sorted T cell fraction (not recorded which). The source is a male donor with ankylosing spondylitis.

This clonotype came up many times. The rearrangement uses TRBV5-1 and TRBJ2-1, with D perhaps matching TRBD1 or TRBD2 (5 bases each). Germline loops: CDR1 SGHRS, CDR2 YFSETQ. Trimming stripped 0 bases from V and 5 bases from J, with 15 bases between. The CDR3 sequence is 16 residues long. The CDR3 nucleotides read TGCGCCAGCAGCTTGGACATGGGCATGGGGGACAATGAGCAGTTCTTC. Its translation: CASSLDMGMGDNEQFF.

This chain joins TRBV29-1 and TRBJ2-3; 10 bases align to TRBD1. Germline trimming cut 5 bases from V and 6 bases from J; bases unmatched to any gene: 5. The CDR3 runs to 13 residues. From germline, CDR1 is SQVTM and CDR2 ANQGSEA. CDR3 DNA sequence: TGCAGCGTTAAGACAGGGGGCAAGGATACGCAGTATTTT. Its protein is CSVKTGGKDTQYF.

There are many counts of this clonotype. This chain links TRBV20-1 with TRBJ2-1, with 10 nucleotides matching TRBD1. V lost 4 bases to trimming and J lost 7 bases; unmatched junction nucleotides: 7. The CDR3 runs to 14 residues. Germline V CDR1 and CDR2: DFQATT, SNEGSKA (reference sequence). The CDR3 nucleotides are TGCAGTGCTACACGCCGGGACAGGGGTAATGAGCAGTTCTTC. This translates into CSATRRDRGNEQFF.

Here the CDR3 reads CASSTSATPYNEQFF. The CDR3 DNA is TGTGCCAGTAGTACTAGCGCGACCCCGTACAATGAGCAGTTCTTC. V gene TRBV19 combines with J gene TRBJ2-1, with a possible D match to TRBD2 (6 bases). The germline V and J ends were trimmed by 4 bases and 4 bases, with 14 bases remaining between them. The CDR3 has 15 amino acids. Per germline, CDR1 LNHDA and CDR2 SQIVND (reference sequence).

The rearrangement links TRBV6-2 or TRBV6-3 to TRBJ2-3, with D uncertain. Per germline, CDR1 MNHEY and CDR2 SVGEGT. The ends were cut back, 0 bases at V and 2 bases at J, with 6 bases in the middle. This CDR3 is 14 amino acids long. CDR3 loop: CASSYSSYTDTQYF. The CDR3 coding sequence is TGTGCCAGCAGTTACTCGTCTTACACAGATACGCAGTATTTT.

The rearrangement links TRBV24-1 to TRBJ2-7; TRBD1 is a possible D gene (10 bases). The V gene's germline CDR1 is KGHDR and CDR2 SFDVKD. Trimming took 7 bases from V and 5 from J, leaving 20 bases between them. CDR3 size: 15 residues. CDR3 region: CATSAGGTGVDEQYF. For the CDR3, the DNA is TGTGCCACCAGCGCGGGGGGGACAGGGGTGGACGAGCAGTACTTC.

Within the sample, this clonotype is medium-sized. This chain links TRBV5-1 with TRBJ2-3; D might be TRBD1 (6 bases). Trimming removed 7 bases at V and 3 bases at J, with 18 bases between. The CDR3 has 15 residues. Germline V gives CDR1 SGHRS, CDR2 YFSETQ. The CDR3 DNA follows: TGCGCCAGCCGTTGGGGCAGGGGCTTAACAGATACGCAGTATTTT. This codes for CASRWGRGLTDTQYF.

This chain links TRBV7-2 with TRBJ2-3; the match to TRBD1 covers 8 bases. This CDR3 is 15 amino acids long. J lost 6 bases, V lost 5 bases, and 10 bases had no gene match. Germline V CDR1 and CDR2: SGHTA, FQGNSA. CDR3 sequence reads: CASSRLQGARDTQYF. CDR3 DNA: TGTGCCAGCAGCCGACTTCAGGGGGCGCGGGATACGCAGTATTTT. The full variable domain, with the rest looked up from reference TRBV7-2 and TRBJ2-3, is GAGVSQSPSNKVTEKGKDVELRCDPISGHTALYWYRQSLGQGLEFLIYFQGNSAPDKSGLPSDRFSAERTGGSVSTLTIQRTQQEDSAVYLCASSRLQGARDTQYFGPGTRLTVL.

This clonotype was counted a few times. J is TRBJ1-4 and V is TRBV12-3 or TRBV12-4, with D possibly being TRBD1 (5 bases). Trimming shortened V by 3 bases and J by 1 base, and 12 bases separated the two germline ends. The CDR3 contains 16 residues. In DNA form, the CDR3 reads TGTGCCAGCAGTTTTATCCGGGGCGAAACTAATGAAAAACTGTTTTTT. It specifies CASSFIRGETNEKLFF.

The sample holds a few counts of this clonotype. This chain connects TRBV7-9 to TRBJ1-6; no clear D gene. Per germline, CDR1 SEHNR and CDR2 FQNEAQ (reference sequence). V dropped 2 bases and J dropped 9 bases, with 11 bases sitting between them. The CDR3 has 14 residues. The CDR3 nucleotides are TGTGCCAGCAGCTTAACGGTGGCGGGTTCACCCCTCCACTTT. Translating gives CASSLTVAGSPLHF. The full variable domain, with the rest looked up from reference TRBV7-9 and TRBJ1-6, is DTGVSQNPRHKITKRGQNVTFRCDPISEHNRLYWYRQTLGQGPEFLTYFQNEAQLEKSRLLSDRFSAERPKGSFSTLEIQRTEQGDSAMYLCASSLTVAGSPLHFGNGTRLTVT.

This chain uses TRBV21-1 with TRBJ2-7; the table calls TRBD2, which could not be checked here. TRBV21-1 is given as a pseudogene. The CDR3 covers 16 residues. CDR3 in DNA: TGTGCCAGCAGCAAAGCGCTAGCGGGGGGCCCCTACGAGCAGTACTTC. The encoded protein is CASSKALAGGPYEQYF.

V gene TRBV5-1 combines with J gene TRBJ2-5; 9 nucleotides align to TRBD2. CDR1 is SGHRS and CDR2 is YFSETQ in the germline V gene. This CDR3 has 15 amino acids. V dropped 6 bases and J dropped 5; count of bases not matched to a gene: 11. The CDR3 protein is CASNFLGLAGETQYF. The CDR3 DNA reads TGCGCCAGCAACTTCCTTGGGCTAGCGGGGGAGACCCAGTACTTC.

This chain joins TRBV5-5 and TRBJ2-7, with no clear D. The CDR3 extends over 13 amino acids. Between the trimmed V and J ends, which lost 4 bases and 0 bases, there was a span of 8 bases. Per germline, CDR1 SGHKS and CDR2 YYEKEE (reference sequence). The CDR3, as DNA: TGTGCCAGCAGCGGCGGAAGCTCCTACGAGCAGTACTTC. Protein sequence: CASSGGSSYEQYF.

This clonotype appeared a few times. CDR3 loop: CASRPQGRTEAFF. CDR3 bases: TGTGCCAGCAGACCGCAGGGGCGCACTGAAGCTTTCTTT. This sequence joins TRBV14 and TRBJ1-1; D possibly corresponds to TRBD1 (6 bases). V shed 6 bases and J shed 4 bases, with 12 bases lying between them. Germline CDR1 reads SGHDN; CDR2 reads FVKESK. The CDR3 covers 13 residues.

The chain combines TRBV2 with TRBJ1-5; D uncertain. The V end was cut by 5 bases, the J end by 0 bases, with 17 bases between. Germline V gene data show CDR1 as SNHLY and CDR2 as FYNNEI. This CDR3 region has 17 residues. This chain's CDR3 is CASSRHGASNSNQPQHF. The CDR3 coding sequence is TGTGCCAGCAGTCGACACGGAGCTTCAAATAGCAATCAGCCCCAGCATTTT.

J is TRBJ2-7 and V is TRBV6-2 or TRBV6-3; D is unclear. The CDR3 is 14 amino acids. V gave up 3 bases and J gave up 4 bases, with 13 bases separating them. Germline V gene lookup returns CDR1 MNHEY and CDR2 SVGEGT. For the CDR3, the DNA is TGTGCCAGCAGTTATGACCCGGGTTTTTACGAGCAGTACTTC. This translates into CASSYDPGFYEQYF.

The chain couples TRBV28 to TRBJ1-1; no firm D call. Germline V CDR1 and CDR2: MDHEN, SYDVKM. The CDR3 length is 12 residues. V lost 7 bases and J 3 bases, leaving 9 bases between the germline ends. The CDR3 reads CASKPGYTEAFF. The DNA of the CDR3 is TGTGCCAGCAAACCAGGATACACTGAAGCTTTCTTT.

This clonotype came up a few times. The chain joins TRBV15 to TRBJ2-2; 9 positions agree with TRBD1. After removal of 3 bases from V and 6 bases from J, the junction contained 8 bases not matched to a gene. The CDR3 runs 16 residues. In germline, CDR1 is LNHNV, CDR2 YYDKDF (reference sequence). CDR3 sequence reads: CATSRDRGRSSGELFF. For the CDR3, the DNA is TGTGCCACCAGCAGGGACAGGGGAAGGAGCTCCGGGGAGCTGTTTTTT. Drawing the rest from reference TRBV15 and TRBJ2-2, the complete variable domain is DAMVIQNPRYQVTQFGKPVTLSCSQTLNHNVMYWYQQKSSQAPKLLFHYYDKDFNNEADTPDNFQSRRPNTSFCFLDIRSPGLGDTAMYLCATSRDRGRSSGELFFGEGSRLTVL.

This clonotype was counted only a few times. V gene TRBV6-5 combines with J gene TRBJ1-2; no firm D call. V was clipped by 4 bases and J by 5 bases, with 11 bases between them. CDR3 size: 13 residues. Looked up from germline, CDR1 is MNHEY and CDR2 is SVGAGI. DNA for the CDR3: TGTGCCAGCAGTTTCTCGGGCAGTTATGGCTACACCTTC. It codes for CASSFSGSYGYTF.

The V call is TRBV20-1, the J call TRBJ2-7, with TRBD2 matching over 7 bases. The germline CDR1 and CDR2 sequences are DFQATT and SNEGSKA (reference sequence). The V segment lost 0 bases and the J segment 4 bases; nucleotides outside the gene matches: 0. The CDR3 contains 12 residues. The CDR3 DNA is TGCAGTGCTAGAGAGCGGGAGTACGAGCAGTACTTC. Encoded protein: CSAREREYEQYF.

The chain uses TRBV6-5 and TRBJ1-1, with D unresolved. There are 15 residues in the CDR3. CDR1 is MNHEY, CDR2 SVGAGI, per germline. Trimming removed 7 bases from V and 2 bases from J, with 17 bases in between. This chain's CDR3 is CASNSADARNTEAFF. The CDR3 DNA reads TGTGCCAGCAATTCCGCGGACGCGAGAAACACTGAAGCTTTCTTT.

This clonotype was detected a few times. The chain has TRBV12-3 or TRBV12-4 and TRBJ1-2; D unclear. V was pared by 6 bases and J by 7 bases, with 12 bases between. The CDR3 has 12 amino acids. As DNA, the CDR3 is TGTGCCAGCAGCCTCCGGTTGGTTGGCTACACCTTC. Protein: CASSLRLVGYTF.

This clonotype came up once. V usage is TRBV20-1 and J usage is TRBJ1-5; D call uncertain. The CDR3 contains 14 residues. Germline lookup yields CDR1 DFQATT and CDR2 SNEGSKA (reference sequence). V was trimmed by 3 bases and J by 0 bases, leaving 9 bases between them. CDR3 bases: TGCAGTGCTAGGAGCCAGTATAGCAATCAGCCCCAGCATTTT. This translates into CSARSQYSNQPQHF.

This clonotype was recorded at least ten times. The chain uses TRBV20-1 and TRBJ2-3; possibly TRBD2 for D (6 bases). The CDR3 consists of 16 residues. With 5 bases removed from V and 1 base from J, the gap between germline ends came to 19 bases. The V gene's germline CDR1 is DFQATT and CDR2 SNEGSKA (reference sequence). CDR3 nucleotide sequence: TGCAGTGCTCCCCAATCCGGGGGAAGGGGCACAGATACGCAGTATTTT. It yields the protein CSAPQSGGRGTDTQYF.

This chain connects TRBV12-3 or TRBV12-4 to TRBJ2-1; D may be TRBD1 (5 bases). The CDR3 length is 18 residues. Trimming removed 0 bases from V and 0 bases from J, with 15 bases in between. The CDR3 nucleotides read TGTGCCAGCAGTTTAGCTAACCCAGGGATCAGCTCCTACAATGAGCAGTTCTTC. Its protein is CASSLANPGISSYNEQFF.

This chain uses TRBV5-5 with TRBJ2-7; D ambiguous. The V gene lost 2 bases and the J gene lost 3 bases, with 9 bases spanning the gap. The CDR3 sequence is 13 residues long. The V gene's germline CDR1 is SGHKS and CDR2 YYEKEE (reference sequence). The CDR3 nucleotides are TGTGCCAGCAGCTTTACTCCTAACTACGAGCAGTACTTC. This encodes CASSFTPNYEQYF. The full variable domain, rest sourced from reference TRBV5-5 and TRBJ2-7, is DAGVTQSPTHLIKTRGQQVTLRCSPISGHKSVSWYQQVLGQGPQFIFQYYEKEERGRGNFPDRFSARQFPNYSSELNVNALLLGDSALYLCASSFTPNYEQYFGPGTRLTVT.

The gene calls are TRBV4-1 and TRBJ1-1, with unresolved D. V was shortened by 0 bases and J by 9 bases, with 14 bases between the two germline ends. Germline values: CDR1 MGHRA, CDR2 YSYEKL. CDR3 length: 14 residues. CDR3 in amino acids: CASSQDLGILKAFF. The CDR3 DNA reads TGCGCCAGCAGCCAAGATCTAGGGATTCTCAAAGCTTTCTTT.